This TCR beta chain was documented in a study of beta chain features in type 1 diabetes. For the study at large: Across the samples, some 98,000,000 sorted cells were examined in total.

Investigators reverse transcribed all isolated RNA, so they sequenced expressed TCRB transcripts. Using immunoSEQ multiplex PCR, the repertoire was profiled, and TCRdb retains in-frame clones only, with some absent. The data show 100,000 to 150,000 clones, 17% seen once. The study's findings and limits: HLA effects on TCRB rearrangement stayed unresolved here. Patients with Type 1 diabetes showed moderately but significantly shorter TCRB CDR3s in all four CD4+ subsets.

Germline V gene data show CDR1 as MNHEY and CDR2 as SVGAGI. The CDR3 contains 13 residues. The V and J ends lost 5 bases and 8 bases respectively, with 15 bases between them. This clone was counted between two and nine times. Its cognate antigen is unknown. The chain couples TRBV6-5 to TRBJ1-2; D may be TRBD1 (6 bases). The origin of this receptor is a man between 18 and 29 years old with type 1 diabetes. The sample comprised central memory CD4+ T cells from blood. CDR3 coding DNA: TGTGCCAGCAGTCCCCCCGAGGGGGGCGGCTACACCTTC. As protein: CASSPPEGGGYTF.